Each of the 23 T cell receptor beta chains below was sequenced from the same sample in a study of response to subunit inactivated influenza vaccine. TCRdb reanalysed the RT-PCR reads using MiXCR and keeps one entry per CDR3 protein. The data hold 650,000 to 800,000 distinct CDR3 sequences, with approximately 15% observed a single time. The specimen was PBMCs from blood, collected approximately 15 days before vaccination. All receptors come from a man aged 45 to 65 who received an inactivated influenza vaccine.

There are a few counts of this clonotype. The chain uses TRBV12-3 or TRBV12-4 and TRBJ1-4; D is possibly TRBD1 (5 bases). V was clipped by 6 bases and J by 7 bases, with 27 bases between them. CDR3 length equals 18 residues. The CDR3 DNA sequence: TGTGCCAGCAGCTTTCGGTCAAACAGTTGGGGCTCGGTTGAAAAACTGTTTTTT. Translated: CASSFRSNSWGSVEKLFF.

The chain is built from TRBV9 and TRBJ1-1, with 9 bases identical to TRBD1. Trimming took 0 bases from V and 4 from J; bases not matched to a gene: 7. Germline CDR1 and CDR2: SGDLS and YYNGEE. This CDR3 comprises 16 residues. Written as DNA, the CDR3 is TGTGCCAGCAGCGTAGGCCCGGGACAGGGCTCCACTGAAGCTTTCTTT. Residues: CASSVGPGQGSTEAFF.

The CDR3 sequence is CASSVTPGQGNEQYF. For the CDR3, the DNA is TGTGCCAGCAGCGTCACGCCGGGACAGGGGAACGAGCAGTACTTC. J is TRBJ2-7 and V is TRBV7-8; 10 bases fit TRBD1. The CDR3 consists of 15 residues. V shed 5 bases, J shed 5 bases, and the junction held 9 bases outside the gene matches. Germline CDR1 is SGHVS and CDR2 is FQNEAQ.

The genes are TRBV3-1 and TRBJ1-1; 7 bases align to TRBD1. Unmatched junction bases numbered 7, after V lost 1 base and J lost 11 bases. The CDR3 consists of 13 residues. Germline V lookup: CDR1 LGHDT, CDR2 YNNKEL (reference sequence). CDR3 amino acids: CASSQVRTGSAFF. The CDR3 coding sequence is TGTGCCAGCAGCCAAGTTCGGACAGGATCGGCTTTCTTT.

In this sample, this clonotype turned up a few times. The chain employs TRBV3-1 and TRBJ2-1; 10 bases align to TRBD1. The CDR3 loop spans 16 amino acids. Germline V lookup: CDR1 LGHDT, CDR2 YNNKEL (reference sequence). V shed 2 bases and J 4 bases; nucleotides not matched to a gene: 5. CDR3 in DNA: TGTGCCAGCAGCCAATCCGGGACAGGGGATTACAATGAGCAGTTCTTC. This translates into CASSQSGTGDYNEQFF.

As to this clonotype: This could be a read error, since a much larger clone is one nucleotide away. The rearrangement joins TRBV5-1 to TRBJ2-1, with TRBD2 matching 7 bases. Germline CDR1 reads SGHRS; CDR2 reads YFSETQ. With 1 base clipped from V and 5 bases from J, the junction kept 3 bases outside the gene matches. The CDR3 totals 14 residues. In nucleotides, the CDR3 is TGCGCCAGCAGCTTGATACTAGCGCACAATGAGCAGTTCTTC. This translates into CASSLILAHNEQFF.

This clonotype was picked up many times. The chain joins TRBV7-9 to TRBJ2-2; D perhaps matches TRBD2 (5 bases). CDR3 size: 16 residues. Trimming took 5 bases from V and 1 from J, leaving 14 bases between them. The germline V gene has CDR1 SEHNR and CDR2 FQNEAQ (reference sequence). The DNA for the CDR3 is TGTGCCAGCAGCCCAGCCGGACTGAAGAACACCGGGGAGCTGTTTTTT. Translation gives CASSPAGLKNTGELFF.

The chain joins TRBV7-2 to TRBJ2-7; either TRBD1 or TRBD2 may fit D (5 bases each). CDR3 length: 14 amino acids. V lost 0 bases, J lost 6 bases, and 12 bases lay in between. The V gene's germline CDR1 is SGHTA and CDR2 FQGNSA. CDR3 protein: CASSLASQGPEQYF. CDR3 DNA: TGTGCCAGCAGCTTAGCGTCGCAGGGACCCGAGCAGTACTTC.

This chain joins TRBV7-6 and TRBJ2-5, with 8 bases fitting TRBD2. CDR3 length: 16 amino acids. V lost 2 bases, J lost 0 bases, and 5 bases stayed unmatched. CDR1 SGHVS and CDR2 FNYEAQ come from the germline V gene. CDR3 protein: CASSLNQREYQETQYF. The DNA for the CDR3 is TGTGCCAGCAGCTTAAATCAGCGGGAGTACCAAGAGACCCAGTACTTC.

This clonotype showed up just a few times. V gene TRBV7-8 combines with J gene TRBJ2-7; 13 bases map to TRBD2. Trimming took 2 bases from V and 3 from J; bases not matched to a gene: 4. From germline, CDR1 is SGHVS and CDR2 FQNEAQ. The CDR3 extends over 16 amino acids. The CDR3 reads CASSLRLAGGLYEQYF. The CDR3 bases are TGTGCCAGCAGCTTAAGACTAGCGGGAGGTCTCTACGAGCAGTACTTC.

This clonotype was counted many times. The chain joins TRBV12-3 or TRBV12-4 to TRBJ2-1, with 8 bases fitting TRBD2. V dropped 5 bases and J dropped 6; count of bases not matched to a gene: 9. The CDR3 is 15 amino acids. This chain's CDR3 is CASSKSGSGSNEQFF. CDR3 nucleotide sequence: TGTGCCAGCAGTAAGAGCGGGAGCGGGTCCAATGAGCAGTTCTTC.

The sample holds one count of this clonotype. The rearrangement uses TRBV24-1 and TRBJ2-3; D gene unclear. CDR1 KGHDR and CDR2 SFDVKD come from the germline V gene. Trimming removed 3 bases at V and 3 bases at J, with 9 bases between. The length of the CDR3 is 14 residues. Here the CDR3 reads CATSDGSATDTQYF. In nucleotides, the CDR3 is TGTGCCACCAGTGATGGCTCGGCGACAGATACGCAGTATTTT.

This clonotype was detected many times. The chain links TRBV20-1 to TRBJ2-5, with D unclear. The CDR3 sequence is 13 residues long. CDR1 is DFQATT, CDR2 SNEGSKA, per germline (reference sequence). V lost 3 bases and J lost 5, with 13 bases in between. CDR3: CSASTSARETQYF. The DNA of the CDR3 is TGCAGTGCTAGTACCTCTGCGCGGGAGACCCAGTACTTC.

This clonotype was observed a few times. This chain connects TRBV29-1 to TRBJ1-5; possible D gene TRBD1, 6 bases. The length of the CDR3 is 15 residues. The germline V gene has CDR1 SQVTM and CDR2 ANQGSEA. Trimming stripped 6 bases from V and 4 bases from J, with 19 bases between. CDR3 nucleotides: TGCAGCGTACAACAACAGGGAGGGGAGAATCAGCCCCAGCATTTT. Protein sequence: CSVQQQGGENQPQHF.

This clonotype occurred a few times. J is TRBJ2-4 and V is TRBV18; maybe TRBD2 (5 bases). CDR1 and CDR2 from the germline V gene are KGHSH and LQKENI. Trimming removed 0 bases at V and 1 base at J, with 10 bases between. This CDR3 has 16 residues. The CDR3 sequence: CASSPPMGEAKNIQYF. CDR3 DNA: TGTGCCAGCTCACCACCGATGGGAGAGGCCAAAAACATTCAGTACTTC.

This clonotype was counted between two and nine times. This chain joins TRBV5-1 and TRBJ2-7; D is ambiguous. Trimming pared 0 bases from V and 6 bases from J, leaving 16 bases between. Per the germline V gene, CDR1 is SGHRS and CDR2 is YFSETQ. This CDR3 region has 15 residues. The CDR3 DNA reads as TGCGCCAGCAGCTTGGCTGGACGGACCACCGGCGAGCAGTACTTC. Its protein product is CASSLAGRTTGEQYF.

This clonotype was observed a few times. The genes are TRBV4-3 and TRBJ1-5; 9 positions agree with TRBD1. Trimming cost V 1 base and J 1 base; bases outside gene matches: 5. CDR1 and CDR2 from the germline V gene are LGHNA and YSLEER. The CDR3 is made up of 17 amino acids. The CDR3 reads CASSQGTGGLSNQPQHF. The CDR3 nucleotides read TGCGCCAGCAGCCAAGGCACAGGGGGCCTCAGCAATCAGCCCCAGCATTTT.

The table lists this clonotype with a few counts. V is TRBV4-3 and J is TRBJ2-3; tentatively, D is TRBD1 or TRBD2 (6 bases each). Germline V gene data show CDR1 as LGHNA and CDR2 as YSLEER. The CDR3 spans 15 residues. The germline V and J ends were trimmed by 1 base and 4 bases, with 12 bases remaining between them. The CDR3 loop reads CASSQANREADTQYF. CDR3 bases: TGCGCCAGCAGCCAAGCGAACAGGGAGGCAGATACGCAGTATTTT.

V is TRBV30 and J is TRBJ2-5; 9 bases map to TRBD1. The germline V gene has CDR1 GTSNPN and CDR2 SVGIG (reference sequence). Losses at the gene ends were 4 bases for V and 8 bases for J; bases not matched to a gene: 11. The CDR3 totals 14 residues. The CDR3 nucleotides are TGTGCCTGGATGAGGACAGGGGTGCGAGATACCCAGTACTTC. Translating gives CAWMRTGVRDTQYF.

The chain joins TRBV5-1 to TRBJ2-1, with 12 positions matching TRBD2. Looked up from germline, CDR1 is SGHRS and CDR2 is YFSETQ. The CDR3 is 15 residues long. V shed 0 bases and J 9 bases; nucleotides not matched to a gene: 4. As DNA, the CDR3 is TGCGCCAGCAGCTTGGGCTCTAGCGGGGGGGCTGAGCAGTTCTTC. Translated, it gives CASSLGSSGGAEQFF.

This clonotype was seen a handful of times. The chain uses TRBV13 and TRBJ2-5; 7 bases are a match to TRBD1. The junction had 12 bases not matched to a gene; V was cut back by 1 base and J by 1 base. The germline gives CDR1 PRHDT, CDR2 FYEKMQ (reference sequence). The CDR3 runs to 18 residues. CDR3 nucleotides: TGTGCCAGCAGCTTAGTAGGGATACAGGGGTTCGTCCAAGAGACCCAGTACTTC. Residues: CASSLVGIQGFVQETQYF.

The sample holds a few counts of this clonotype. The chain couples TRBV10-3 to TRBJ2-3; a possible D gene is TRBD2 (6 bases). The CDR3 spans 14 residues. The ends were cut back, 7 bases at V and 3 bases at J, with 14 bases in the middle. The V gene's germline CDR1 is ENHRY and CDR2 SYGVKD. The CDR3 DNA follows: TGTGCCATCATGCGGGGCTCCTTAACAGATACGCAGTATTTT. Protein sequence: CAIMRGSLTDTQYF.

This clonotype was observed a handful of times. J is TRBJ1-1 and V is TRBV9, with unresolved D. V gave up 4 bases and J gave up 1 base, with 8 bases separating them. The CDR3 covers 13 residues. Per the germline V gene, CDR1 is SGDLS and CDR2 is YYNGEE. CDR3 coding DNA: TGTGCCAGCAGCTCACAATGGAACACTGAAGCTTTCTTT. It is translated as CASSSQWNTEAFF. Combining the CDR3 with reference TRBV9 and TRBJ1-1 gives the whole variable domain DSGVTQTPKHLITATGQRVTLRCSPRSGDLSVYWYQQSLDQGLQFLIQYYNGEERAKGNILERFSAQQFPDLHSELNLSSLELGDSALYFCASSSQWNTEAFFGQGTRLTVV.